This T cell receptor (beta chain) was documented in a study of human T cells and chemical hapten exposure. As for time point: pre-sensitization, week 0. As for treatment: therapeutic diphenylcyclopropenone sensitization with weekly scalp DPC. A few counts support this clonotype. Using its own MiXCR run on the RACE reads, TCRdb lists one record per CDR3 protein. The table has 35,000 to 45,000 distinct CDR3 sequences, 12% seen once; the top ten hold about 5.7%. The source material was whole blood, sampled in connection with sensitization to the hapten diphenylcyclopropenone (DPC). The receptor was derived from a woman aged 25 to 39 with alopecia areata. Some clones in this sample may be carry-over from other donors' samples.

The CDR3 DNA sequence: TGTGCCAGCAGCCAAGGCAGGGCAGCCTATAATTCACCCCTCCACTTT. As protein: CASSQGRAAYNSPLHF. The chain has TRBV14 and TRBJ1-6, with D tentatively TRBD1 (5 bases). The length of the CDR3 is 16 residues. V gave up 1 base and J gave up 2 bases, with 9 bases separating them. Germline V gene lookup returns CDR1 SGHDN and CDR2 FVKESK.